Shown below are 25 T cell receptor beta chains from a single sample sequenced in a study of cytomegalovirus exposure and HLA in healthy donors. With 60 Vbeta and 13 Jbeta primers, the PCR was carried out. Sequencing was performed with immunoSEQ multiplex PCR; in TCRdb, only in-frame clones are kept and a portion is missing. There are over 80,000 clones in the sample; approximately 75% occur only once, and around 3.2% lies in the top ten. The specimen was PBMCs. These receptors all come from a female donor in good health and CMV-seropositive.

This clone showed up just a few times. The chain employs TRBV7-2 and TRBJ1-2; 8 nucleotides line up with TRBD1. Germline assignment: CDR1 SGHTA and CDR2 FQGNSA. This CDR3 region has 14 residues. Unmatched junction bases numbered 8, after V lost 3 bases and J lost 8 bases. The CDR3 loop is CASSLGQAPGGYTF. The CDR3, as DNA: TGTGCCAGCAGCTTGGGACAGGCGCCCGGGGGCTACACCTTC.

This chain links TRBV19 with TRBJ1-2; 9 nucleotides match TRBD1. V lost 5 bases, J lost 7 bases, and 8 bases stayed unmatched. The CDR3 sequence is 14 residues long. Germline V lookup: CDR1 LNHDA, CDR2 SQIVND (reference sequence). In DNA, the CDR3 is TGTGCCAGTAGTCCCGGGACAGGGTCTTTTGGCTACACCTTC. Its translation: CASSPGTGSFGYTF.

This clone was picked up one time. J is TRBJ1-1 and V is TRBV7-3; 8 positions agree with TRBD1. J gave up 4 bases and V 2 bases, and 3 bases lay outside the gene matches. CDR3 length equals 14 residues. Germline V gene lookup returns CDR1 SGHTA and CDR2 FQGTGA. The CDR3 coding sequence is TGTGCCAGCAGCTTACAGGGGGCGGGCACTGAAGCTTTCTTT. This encodes CASSLQGAGTEAFF. The full variable domain, in which reference TRBV7-3 and TRBJ1-1 provide the parts outside the CDR3, is GAGVSQTPSNKVTEKGKYVELRCDPISGHTALYWYRQSLGQGPEFLIYFQGTGAADDSGLPNDRFFAVRPEGSVSTLKIQRTERGDSAVYLCASSLQGAGTEAFFGQGTRLTVV.

The gene calls are TRBV30 and TRBJ2-5, with D possibly TRBD2 on 6 matching bases. V was trimmed by 3 bases and J by 2 bases, leaving 10 bases between them. CDR3 length: 13 amino acids. The germline gives CDR1 GTSNPN, CDR2 SVGIG (reference sequence). The CDR3 region is CAWSSSGQETQYF. The CDR3, as DNA: TGTGCCTGGAGCTCCAGCGGGCAAGAGACCCAGTACTTC.

The CDR3 DNA is TGTGCCAGCAGTACGACAGAATACAATGAGCAGTTCTTC. It specifies CASSTTEYNEQFF. The rearrangement links TRBV6-1 to TRBJ2-1, with a weak D call TRBD1 (5 bases). Germline V gene data show CDR1 as MNHNS and CDR2 as SASEGT. This CDR3 comprises 13 residues. Trimming removed 5 bases from V and 4 bases from J, with 9 bases in between.

V usage is TRBV30 and J usage is TRBJ2-2; possibly TRBD2 for D (5 bases). The CDR3 contains 16 residues. The V gene's germline CDR1 is GTSNPN and CDR2 SVGIG (reference sequence). V was clipped by 0 bases and J by 7 bases, with 18 bases between them. DNA for the CDR3: TGTGCCTGGAGTGTAAAGAGTGTGGGTCGGGGCGGGGAGCTGTTTTTT. It codes for CAWSVKSVGRGGELFF.

The genes are TRBV5-4 and TRBJ2-1, with TRBD2 matching 8 bases. Germline assignment: CDR1 SGHNT and CDR2 YYREEE (reference sequence). CDR3 length equals 16 residues. V trimming: 3 bases; J trimming: 7 bases; junction bases outside the gene matches: 12. CDR3 loop: CASSSHPGLVNNEQFF. DNA for the CDR3: TGTGCCAGCAGCTCTCACCCGGGACTAGTTAATAATGAGCAGTTCTTC.

V and J are TRBV7-2 and TRBJ2-7; D is possibly TRBD1 (6 bases). V was shortened by 1 base and J by 0 bases, with 10 bases between the two germline ends. Germline CDR1 and CDR2: SGHTA and FQGNSA. The CDR3 sequence is 15 residues long. CDR3 region: CASSLGRGSSYEQYF. The CDR3 nucleotides are TGTGCCAGCAGCTTAGGTAGGGGGAGCTCCTACGAGCAGTACTTC.

The chain uses TRBV30 and TRBJ1-1; D perhaps matches TRBD1 (6 bases). This CDR3 has 11 residues. Germline CDR1 is GTSNPN and CDR2 is SVGIG (reference sequence). V lost 4 bases, J lost 7 bases, and 10 bases lay in between. The CDR3: CAWTDSLEAFF. CDR3 bases: TGTGCCTGGACGGACAGCCTTGAAGCTTTCTTT.

The V gene is TRBV7-6, the J gene TRBJ2-2, with a weak D call TRBD2 (6 bases). Germline-derived CDR1 and CDR2 are SGHVS and FNYEAQ. The ends were cut back, 4 bases at V and 7 bases at J, with 16 bases in the middle. The CDR3 has 15 amino acids. This CDR3 is CASSSRTGVGGELFF. DNA for the CDR3: TGTGCCAGCAGCTCAAGGACGGGGGTCGGCGGGGAGCTGTTTTTT.

V is TRBV5-5 and J is TRBJ2-7, with D perhaps TRBD2 (5 bases). In germline, CDR1 is SGHKS, CDR2 YYEKEE (reference sequence). This CDR3 has 14 amino acids. Trimming left V 4 bases short and J 4 bases short, with 15 bases between. CDR3 coding DNA: TGTGCCAGCAGCGTCTCGGGGAAAGGATACGAGCAGTACTTC. This translates into CASSVSGKGYEQYF.

The chain recombines TRBV6-1 with TRBJ2-1, with TRBD2 identical over 7 bases. Germline CDR1 is MNHNS and CDR2 is SASEGT. V was pared by 8 bases and J by 9 bases, with 10 bases of the junction left unmatched. This CDR3 is built from 13 residues. The CDR3 reads CASCLGGVGEQFF. CDR3 nucleotides: TGTGCCAGCTGCCTTGGGGGGGTGGGTGAGCAGTTCTTC.

The V call is TRBV19, the J call TRBJ2-1, with D possibly being TRBD1 (9 bases). Germline values: CDR1 LNHDA, CDR2 SQIVND (reference sequence). The CDR3 has 14 residues. V was pared by 9 bases and J by 10 bases, with 22 bases between. CDR3 residues: CASGGDREVEEQFF. The CDR3 DNA reads TGTGCCAGCGGGGGGGACAGGGAGGTAGAGGAGCAGTTCTTC.

This chain connects TRBV6-4 to TRBJ1-2; the D is unclear. This CDR3 has 15 residues. CDR1 and CDR2 from the germline V gene are MRHNA and SNTAGT. V was shortened by 1 base and J by 8 bases, with 17 bases between the two germline ends. In nucleotides, the CDR3 is TGTGCCAGCAGTGACTTGGCCCTCAGGTCAAGAGGCTACACCTTC. Protein product: CASSDLALRSRGYTF.

CDR3 in DNA: TGTGCCAGCAGTACCCCCGGGACTTATAAAATCCGATACACCTTC. Translation: CASSTPGTYKIRYTF. This sequence joins TRBV28 and TRBJ1-2, with D maybe TRBD1 (5 bases). Trimming took 5 bases from V and 11 from J, leaving 24 bases between them. Germline CDR1 MDHEN, CDR2 SYDVKM. The CDR3 has 15 residues.

CDR3 loop: CASRQGASQSEQFF. CDR3 nucleotides: TGTGCCAGTCGCCAGGGGGCTAGCCAGAGTGAGCAGTTCTTC. The chain carries TRBV19 and TRBJ2-1; 8 bases are shared with TRBD1. V lost 8 bases, J lost 9 bases, and 12 bases stayed unmatched. Per the germline V gene, CDR1 is LNHDA and CDR2 is SQIVND (reference sequence). The CDR3 totals 14 residues.

This clone was observed a few times. The V call is TRBV28, the J call TRBJ2-7, with 7 bases lining up with TRBD1. V dropped 6 bases and J dropped 4; count of bases not matched to a gene: 9. Germline V gene data show CDR1 as MDHEN and CDR2 as SYDVKM. The CDR3 contains 14 residues. The DNA of the CDR3 is TGTGCCAGCAGCCTCCGGGACAGTCCTTACGAGCAGTACTTC. Translation gives CASSLRDSPYEQYF. The complete variable domain, with remaining parts taken from reference TRBV28 and TRBJ2-7, reads DVKVTQSSRYLVKRTGEKVFLECVQDMDHENMFWYRQDPGLGLRLIYFSYDVKMKEKGDIPEGYSVSREKKERFSLILESASTNQTSMYLCASSLRDSPYEQYFGPGTRLTVT.

The V gene is TRBV5-4, the J gene TRBJ1-4; D perhaps matches TRBD1 (5 bases). The CDR3 has 14 amino acids. V was shortened by 4 bases and J by 6 bases, with 13 bases between the two germline ends. Germline assignment: CDR1 SGHNT and CDR2 YYREEE (reference sequence). This chain's CDR3 is CASSMGGEDEKLFF. In DNA form, the CDR3 reads TGTGCCAGCAGCATGGGGGGGGAAGATGAAAAACTGTTTTTT.

The CDR3 nucleotides are TGTGCCAGTAGTATAGATGCAGGGGGCGGCCTCACTGAAGCTTTCTTT. It translates to CASSIDAGGGLTEAFF. The gene calls are TRBV19 and TRBJ1-1, with 8 positions matching TRBD1. In germline, CDR1 is LNHDA, CDR2 SQIVND (reference sequence). The V segment lost 0 bases and the J segment 4 bases; nucleotides outside the gene matches: 7. The CDR3 runs to 16 residues.

The genes are TRBV10-3 and TRBJ2-5, with TRBD1 identical over 9 bases. The CDR3 is made up of 16 amino acids. V was pared by 3 bases and J by 3 bases, with 8 bases of the junction left unmatched. Per the germline V gene, CDR1 is ENHRY and CDR2 is SYGVKD. CDR3 nucleotide sequence: TGTGCCATCAGTGATCCGGGACAGGGCGCAAAAGAGACCCAGTACTTC. This sequence encodes CAISDPGQGAKETQYF.

This chain joins TRBV9 and TRBJ2-1; 7 nucleotides match TRBD1. J gave up 4 bases and V 0 bases, and 7 bases lay outside the gene matches. There are 16 residues in the CDR3. Germline lookup yields CDR1 SGDLS and CDR2 YYNGEE. CDR3 nucleotides: TGTGCCAGCAGCGTAGCTGGAGGACAGGCGTACAATGAGCAGTTCTTC. Translation: CASSVAGGQAYNEQFF.

The chain combines TRBV4-1 with TRBJ2-7; TRBD1 agrees at 10 bases. Trimming took 4 bases from V and 2 from J; bases not matched to a gene: 17. The CDR3 contains 19 residues. Germline-derived CDR1 and CDR2 are MGHRA and YSYEKL. In DNA form, the CDR3 reads TGCGCCAGCAGCCTCACCGGGACAGGGGCCAGTTCCAATCCCTACGAGCAGTACTTC. Amino acids: CASSLTGTGASSNPYEQYF.

The rearrangement joins TRBV30 to TRBJ2-6, with 7 nucleotides matching TRBD1. This CDR3 spans 17 amino acids. Germline assignment: CDR1 GTSNPN and CDR2 SVGIG (reference sequence). The V gene end was trimmed by 2 bases and the J gene end by 0 bases; junction bases not matched to a gene: 7. CDR3 loop: CAWSRGGRNSGANVLTF. The CDR3, as DNA: TGTGCCTGGAGTCGAGGGGGCCGTAACTCTGGGGCCAACGTCCTGACTTTC.

The chain links TRBV10-3 to TRBJ1-1; 7 bases are shared with TRBD1. The CDR3 runs to 12 residues. Looked up from germline, CDR1 is ENHRY and CDR2 is SYGVKD. With 11 bases clipped from V and 1 base from J, the junction kept 4 bases outside the gene matches. CDR3 in amino acids: CASQGENTEAFF. DNA of the CDR3: TGTGCCTCCCAGGGGGAGAACACTGAAGCTTTCTTT.

The V call is TRBV11-2, the J call TRBJ2-1; a possible D gene is TRBD2 (6 bases). CDR1 is SGHAT, CDR2 FQNNGV, per germline. Trimming pared 5 bases from V and 9 bases from J, leaving 11 bases between. This CDR3 comprises 12 residues. CDR3 nucleotides: TGTGCCAGCAGCGGGGGGATTAGTGAGCAGTTCTTC. It yields the protein CASSGGISEQFF.